Each of the 12 T cell receptor beta chains below was sequenced from the same sample in a study of T-cell reconstitution after alpha-beta-depleted transplantation in children. Construction of the TCRbeta library involved unique molecular identifiers. TCRdb itself ran the PCR reads through MiXCR, one entry per CDR3 protein. The table shows approximately 350,000 distinct CDR3 sequences, with about 14% occurring only once. The specimen comprised PBMCs, sampled from the stem cell graft. The receptors derive from a human donor who donated a stem cell graft to a child with Fanconi anemia.

In this sample, this clonotype turned up a few times. Sequence at one end of the junction differs from germline and may be a read error. The chain recombines TRBV6-2 or TRBV6-3 with TRBJ1-5, with D perhaps matching TRBD1 (5 bases). CDR1 is MNHEY and CDR2 is SVGEGT in the germline V gene. CDR3 length equals 14 residues. The CDR3 region is CASTYGGRDQPQHF. In DNA form, the CDR3 reads TGTGCCAGCACTTACGGGGGGAGGGATCAGCCCCAGCATTTT.

The table lists this clonotype with many counts. This rearrangement joins TRBV15 to TRBJ1-1, with D possibly being TRBD1 (5 bases). The CDR3 has 15 amino acids. The germline CDR1 and CDR2 sequences are LNHNV and YYDKDF (reference sequence). The V and J ends lost 3 bases and 6 bases respectively, with 17 bases between them. The CDR3 here is CATSSVRGTGSEAFF. The CDR3 coding sequence is TGTGCCACCAGCAGTGTTCGGGGGACGGGATCTGAAGCTTTCTTT.

The rearrangement links TRBV6-5 to TRBJ2-3, with 10 bases fitting TRBD2. Germline CDR1 is MNHEY and CDR2 is SVGAGI. V trimming: 6 bases; J trimming: 4 bases; junction bases outside the gene matches: 7. The CDR3 sequence is 15 residues long. The CDR3 nucleotides are TGTGCCAGCAGAACCAGCGGGGGGGCCGCAGATACGCAGTATTTT. Translated: CASRTSGGAADTQYF.

This clonotype has at least ten counts. The chain carries TRBV15 and TRBJ1-4; D call uncertain. The CDR3 has 15 amino acids. The V gene's germline CDR1 is LNHNV and CDR2 YYDKDF (reference sequence). V lost 1 base, J lost 4 bases, and 10 bases lay in between. CDR3 sequence (DNA): TGTGCCACCAGCAGAGTTGGCTCCGGTAATGAAAAACTGTTTTTT. Translated: CATSRVGSGNEKLFF.

This clonotype showed up just a few times. The genes are TRBV20-1 and TRBJ1-1; D is ambiguous. This CDR3 has 16 residues. V dropped 6 bases and J dropped 5 bases, with 25 bases sitting between them. From germline, CDR1 is DFQATT and CDR2 SNEGSKA (reference sequence). The chain's CDR3 is CSASSATGRGQTEAFF. The CDR3 DNA reads as TGCAGTGCCTCCTCGGCCACGGGGAGAGGTCAGACTGAAGCTTTCTTT.

This clonotype was detected a few times. The V call is TRBV20-1, the J call TRBJ2-5; D gene uncertain. The CDR3 length is 13 residues. The V and J ends lost 3 bases and 1 base respectively, with 9 bases between them. Germline V CDR1 and CDR2: DFQATT, SNEGSKA (reference sequence). The CDR3 coding sequence is TGCAGTGCTAGGTTCGGCAGCCAAGAGACCCAGTACTTC. This sequence encodes CSARFGSQETQYF.

This clonotype was counted only a few times. This chain joins TRBV12-3 or TRBV12-4 and TRBJ1-5, with TRBD1 as a possible D gene (5 bases). V lost 3 bases and J 4 bases, leaving 10 bases between the germline ends. CDR3 length: 14 residues. The CDR3 region is CASSFGRGNQPQHF. The CDR3 DNA reads TGTGCCAGCAGTTTTGGGAGGGGTAATCAGCCCCAGCATTTT.

The CDR3 DNA reads as TGCAGGGCCAGCGGGGGGGTTTCATCTAGCACAGATACGCAGTATTTT. It codes for CRASGGVSSSTDTQYF. The chain joins TRBV29-1 to TRBJ2-3, with TRBD2 matching 10 bases. The CDR3 has 16 amino acids. Germline V CDR1 and CDR2: SQVTM, ANQGSEA.

This chain uses TRBV20-1 with TRBJ2-1; 7 bases align to TRBD1. This CDR3 contains 15 residues. CDR1 is DFQATT, CDR2 SNEGSKA, per germline (reference sequence). After removal of 5 bases from V and 8 bases from J, the junction contained 15 bases not matched to a gene. CDR3 nucleotide sequence: TGCAGTGCTGTTTCAGACAGGGTCCCTTTTGATGAGCAGTTCTTC. Residues: CSAVSDRVPFDEQFF.

This clonotype was recorded many times. V and J are TRBV18 and TRBJ2-3, with unresolved D. Trimming took off 3 bases at V and 0 bases at J, with 10 bases between the two ends. Germline CDR1 and CDR2: KGHSH and LQKENI. There are 15 residues in the CDR3. The chain's CDR3 is CASSPPQTSTDTQYF. CDR3 DNA: TGTGCCAGCTCACCCCCTCAGACTAGCACAGATACGCAGTATTTT.

This chain connects TRBV5-1 to TRBJ2-1, with D perhaps TRBD2 (7 bases). V gave up 3 bases and J gave up 3 bases, with 13 bases separating them. The germline V gene has CDR1 SGHRS and CDR2 YFSETQ. The CDR3 has 15 residues. The CDR3 coding sequence is TGCGCCAGCAGCTCCGGGGGGCCGGGCTACAATGAGCAGTTCTTC. Protein product: CASSSGGPGYNEQFF.

This clonotype was recorded only once. The rearrangement uses TRBV7-8 and TRBJ2-5; D could derive from TRBD1 or TRBD2 (6 bases each). Looked up from germline, CDR1 is SGHVS and CDR2 is FQNEAQ. V was pared by 4 bases and J by 6 bases, with 15 bases between. The CDR3 spans 14 residues. The DNA for the CDR3 is TGTGCCAGCAGCTCCTCGGCGGGACACCAGACCCAGTACTTC. Translating it yields CASSSSAGHQTQYF. Drawing the rest from reference TRBV7-8 and TRBJ2-5, the complete variable domain is GAGVSQSPRYKVAKRGQDVALRCDPISGHVSLFWYQQALGQGPEFLTYFQNEAQLDKSGLPSDRFFAERPEGSVSTLKIQRTQQEDSAVYLCASSSSAGHQTQYFGPGTRLLVL.